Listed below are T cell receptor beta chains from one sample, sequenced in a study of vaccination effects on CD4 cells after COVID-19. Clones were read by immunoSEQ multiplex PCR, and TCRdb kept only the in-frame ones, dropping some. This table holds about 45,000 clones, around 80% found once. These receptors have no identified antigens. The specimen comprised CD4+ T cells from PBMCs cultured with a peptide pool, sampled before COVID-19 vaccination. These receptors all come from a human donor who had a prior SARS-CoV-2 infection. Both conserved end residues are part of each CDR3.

CDR3: CSARDEETQYF
J: TRBJ2-5
V: TRBV20-1

CDR3: CASSVLAGSCEQFF
J: TRBJ2-1
V: TRBV9

CDR3: CASREGLADTQYF
J: TRBJ2-3
V: TRBV2

CDR3: CASSRRSPGQGVHEQYF
J: TRBJ2-7
V: TRBV6-6

CDR3: CASTRQVGGTDTQYF
J: TRBJ2-3
V: TRBV11-1

CDR3: CASHENTEAFF
J: TRBJ1-1
V: TRBV5-1

CDR3: CASTRDRGEQYF
J: TRBJ2-7
V: TRBV12-3/TRBV12-4

CDR3: CASSPAVYTGELFF
J: TRBJ2-2
V: TRBV6-5

CDR3: CATSRQDRVNQPQHF
J: TRBJ1-5
V: TRBV15

CDR3: CASSQGGGLAGDSEQFF
J: TRBJ2-1
V: TRBV4-3

CDR3: CASSLPYTASPTSNYGYTF
J: TRBJ1-2
V: TRBV7-8

CDR3: CASSERQRQETQYF
J: TRBJ2-5
V: TRBV11-2

CDR3: CASSWAPTSGGRNEQFF
J: TRBJ2-1
V: TRBV7-2

CDR3: CATSRDQGQGPTEAFF
J: TRBJ1-1
V: TRBV15

CDR3: CAISGVSRYEQYF
J: TRBJ2-7
V: TRBV10-3

CDR3: CASSTDRRTEAFF
J: TRBJ1-1
V: TRBV7-2

CDR3: CASSFGRNNEQFF
J: TRBJ2-1
V: TRBV7-2

CDR3: CSARVGYGYTF
J: TRBJ1-2
V: TRBV20-1

CDR3: CASSLGTSYGYTF
J: TRBJ1-2
V: TRBV5-1

CDR3: CAWGIDTQYF
J: TRBJ2-3
V: TRBV30

CDR3: CSASWLEETQYF
J: TRBJ2-5
V: TRBV20-1

CDR3: CASSYRQGDRAAFF
J: TRBJ1-1
V: TRBV6-2/TRBV6-3

CDR3: CGTKDGSSGNTIYF
J: TRBJ1-3
V: TRBV19

CDR3: CSARDFGRQFF
J: TRBJ2-1
V: TRBV20-1

CDR3: CASSPDRDPYNSPLHF
J: TRBJ1-6
V: TRBV4-2

CDR3: CASSSLGQTYGYTF
J: TRBJ1-2
V: TRBV5-1

CDR3: CASSSDGWSNTEAFF
J: TRBJ1-1
V: TRBV5-1

CDR3: CAWSLARTRQGLATNERLFF
J: TRBJ1-4
V: TRBV30

CDR3: CASSTLAGGYTDTQYF
J: TRBJ2-3
V: TRBV7-8

CDR3: CASSPRQGSYNEQFF
J: TRBJ2-1
V: TRBV7-6

CDR3: CAWGKGPLVPEAFF
J: TRBJ1-1
V: TRBV30

CDR3: CASSIAGGRNEQFF
J: TRBJ2-1
V: TRBV19

CDR3: CASTWTSGYEQYF
J: TRBJ2-7
V: TRBV21-1

CDR3: CASSLRQGDYNTEAFF
J: TRBJ1-1
V: TRBV7-6

CDR3: CASSEALQVYNSPLHF
J: TRBJ1-6
V: TRBV6-1

CDR3: CASSPGWGNEQYF
J: TRBJ2-7
V: TRBV5-6

CDR3: CASSEWGRGYEQYF
J: TRBJ2-7
V: TRBV6-1

CDR3: CATSRDLASGGETQYF
J: TRBJ2-5
V: TRBV15

CDR3: CASSPGRSYGYTF
J: TRBJ1-2
V: TRBV18

CDR3: CASSLQGASGANVLTF
J: TRBJ2-6
V: TRBV5-1

CDR3: CASSPGTGGNQPQHF
J: TRBJ1-5
V: TRBV27

CDR3: CASSPPGFYTQYF
J: TRBJ2-3
V: TRBV7-3

CDR3: CASSQDYLSGNTIYF
J: TRBJ1-3
V: TRBV3-1/TRBV3-2

CDR3: CASSPSFQGNYGYTF
J: TRBJ1-2
V: TRBV18

CDR3: CASSFRGYGYTF
J: TRBJ1-2
V: TRBV28

CDR3: CASSEIAGAADTQYF
J: TRBJ2-3
V: TRBV6-4

CDR3: CASSPGGHGTGRNTEAFF
J: TRBJ1-1
V: TRBV4-1

CDR3: CASSKLATEAFF
J: TRBJ1-1
V: TRBV21-1

CDR3: CASSVGQGGYGYTF
J: TRBJ1-2
V: TRBV5-5